This T cell receptor (beta chain) comes out of a study of cytomegalovirus exposure and HLA in healthy donors. At the level of the study: Out of roughly 170 million T cells, an earlier analysis found around 110 million unique TCR beta sequences in total. Regarding the study as a whole: The classifier reportedly diagnosed cytomegalovirus status with high specificity and sensitivity. The study labeled about 160 TCR beta chains cytomegalovirus-associated. Rare sequences made up most TCRs, while some public TCRs were found in many donors.

In the PCR, 60 Vbeta and 13 Jbeta primers were used. Here immunoSEQ multiplex PCR was the method, and the copy in TCRdb shows in-frame clones only, minus some. In the table there are approximately 220,000 clones, approximately 80% of which are singletons. As for this clone: Its antigen is not known.

Trimming took off 5 bases at V and 11 bases at J, with 15 bases between the two ends. The CDR3 has 12 amino acids. Germline V gene lookup returns CDR1 SGHAT and CDR2 FQNNGV. The specimen sequenced was PBMCs. The chain combines TRBV11-2 with TRBJ1-1, with a weak D call TRBD1 (5 bases). This clonotype was obtained from a boy younger than 10 in good health and CMV-seronegative. The CDR3 coding sequence is TGTGCCAGCAGCCCGGGGGGTTGTGGGGCTTTCTTT. Translated: CASSPGGCGAFF.